This T cell receptor beta chain was identified during a study of T cells in localized non-small cell lung cancer (dated by TCRdb to 2019 to 2021). The study in broad terms: T cell repertoires of 200 to 250 early-stage NSCLC patients were analyzed, with tumors being compared against uninvolved tumor-adjacent lungs. Of the NSCLC patients, around 140 were male and roughly 110 were female, and the mean age was approximately 66 years. The cohort was made up of 236 treatment-naive NSCLC patients whose localized lung tumors had been resected. Here is what the overall study found, with its caveats: Uninvolved tumor-adjacent lung showed the highest T cell clonality, higher than tumor, which suggests more focused antigenic responses in the uninvolved tumor-adjacent lung. Of the top 100 tumor clones, a median of roughly 53 were detected in paired uninvolved adjacent lung; about 26 were also among that lung's top 100. Because multi-region tumor sequencing was not done, intratumor heterogeneity could not be ruled out. Higher blood T cell density associated with longer overall survival, while higher adjacent-lung clonality associated with shorter survival. Because the study design was exploratory, TCR variables were selected using unadjusted p-values without false-discovery rate correction.

For this chain, trimming is 3 bases at the V end and 3 bases at the J end, and the number of junction bases without a gene match is 5. CDR1 and CDR2, looked up from the germline V gene (reference sequence), are PRHDT and FYEKMQ. The CDR3 contains 16 residues, cysteine and phenylalanine counted. CDR3 DNA is the only sequence kept; it has 48 bases, read in frame from the first base. The immunoSEQ Assay was used to sequence TCR beta CDR3 regions from DNA. Concerning the study's data processing: T cell density was computed as TCR beta template counts normalized to usable DNA estimated by amplifying housekeeping genes. Richness was estimated using the preseqR package, with extrapolation to 400,000 templates for PBMC samples and to 120,000 templates for tissue samples. Clonality was calculated as one minus Pielou's evenness. To identify tissue-enriched TCRs, differential abundance testing was run on productive amino-acid clonotypes with a minimum total count of 5 and an alpha of 0.1. The Jaccard Index and the Morisita Overlap Index were used to measure repertoire overlap between compartments. TCR beta CDR3s were clustered by GLIPH together with public tetramer-defined viral CDR3s, and at least three viral sequences plus V-gene enrichment were required for viral motifs. TCRdb took this table from immuneACCESS and kept in-frame rearrangements with V and J called. Such tables lack part of the clones; where checked against another copy, unresolved V genes explain under half of the gap, and the rest is unexplained. V, J and clone size reflect that table, while D and trimming were determined from the DNA. This sample has some 140,000 clones in its table, and about 89% of those were observed once. Of the sample, around 1.8% falls within the top ten clones.

This clone occurred a few times. What antigen it recognizes has not been identified. No quality values exist for individual bases; no much larger clone is one base distant. At diagnosis, peripheral blood, uninvolved tumor-adjacent lung and tumor were collected and were preserved as a mix of fresh-frozen and FFPE material. For TCR repertoire profiling, blood samples were analyzed in the form of peripheral blood mononuclear cells. Sequencing was performed on peripheral blood, taken before any cancer treatment. The sequence was obtained from a female donor older than 55 with stage I lung adenocarcinoma. The chain links TRBV13 with TRBJ2-3, with 11 bases aligning to TRBD2. The DNA reads TGTGCCAGCAGCTTTCTGGGACTAGCGGCAACAGATACGCAGTATTTT. It is translated as CASSFLGLAATDTQYF.